What follows describes a single T cell receptor (beta chain). Its antigen is as yet unknown. The germline gives CDR1 KGHSH, CDR2 LQKENI. The CDR3 contains 16 residues. Libraries were UMI-labeled 5' RACE TRB cDNA. Reanalyzing the 5' RACE reads, TCRdb keeps one entry per CDR3 protein, without DNA. The table for this sample gives 20,000 to 25,000 distinct CDR3 sequences. Triplicate sorts, 320,000 or so cells apiece, were made for each CD8+ T cell subset. This entry comes from a study of CXCR3-negative and CXCR3-positive naive CD8 T cells. Study overall: Libraries each contributed about 1.5 +/- 0.3 million TRB reads, for around 140 million in total. Study findings and constraints: Comparably high diversity was seen in both naive subsets, and much lower diversity in memory CD8+ cells. Within a donor, both naive subsets shared TRBV-TRBJ usage, unlike memory cells.

The sample was memory CD8+ T cells from blood. This chain uses TRBV18 with TRBJ2-7; as DNA is missing, the TRBD1 call by TCRdb cannot be tested. The sequence came from a human donor in good health. Some clones in this sample may be carry-over from other donors' samples. The CDR3 here is CASSPRQGVSSYEQYF.